Reported below is one TCR beta chain. Antigen unknown. CDR3 size: 13 residues. CDR1 is LNHDA, CDR2 SQIVND, per germline (reference sequence). Trimming removed 1 base from V and 13 bases from J; junction bases left unmatched: 7. The data derive from a study of graft-versus-host responses after intestinal transplantation. In the study overall: Induction using anti-thymocyte globulin, followed by tacrolimus and steroids for about three years, was given to all recipients.

Points from the study as a whole: Marrow from the recipient contained GvH clones, some of which had appeared first in ileum or blood. Early post-transplant HvG declines were associated with peak circulating GvH clone levels. Allografts of patients with graft-donor T cell macrochimerism showed high graft-versus-host to host-versus-graft clone ratios.

TCRdb's table, derived via immunoSEQ multiplex PCR, lists solely in-frame clones and lacks some. The data show more than 65,000 clones, approximately 90% seen once. This clonotype was obtained from a human donor who was the organ donor for an intestinal transplant. Specimen: unstimulated CD8+ T cells sorted from spleen or lymph node cells, collected before transplant. V usage is TRBV19 and J usage is TRBJ2-1; 7 nucleotides align to TRBD2. CDR3: CASSIVGSGPQFF. CDR3 in DNA: TGTGCCAGTAGTATAGTGGGTAGCGGGCCACAGTTCTTC.